Listed below are T cell receptor beta chains from one sample, sequenced in a study of shared clonotypes between healthy human individuals. Generated by immunoSEQ multiplex PCR, the TCRdb table keeps only in-frame clones and is missing some. Among hundreds of thousands of clones listed, roughly four fifths were seen once. Sequencing was carried out using PBMCs. These receptors were collected from a woman aged 40 to 50 in good health. Some clones in this sample may be carry-over from other donors' samples. CDR3s include the opening cysteine and the closing phenylalanine or tryptophan. The D gene is left open where the match is weak. Some rows mark clone size as missing; the rest say once, few, many or name a class of expanded clone.

>NA|TRBV15|NA|TRBJ1-4
CATSRAGREKLFF
TGTGCCACCAGCAGAGCGGGGAGAGAAAAACTGTTTTTT
>NA|TRBV27|few|TRBJ1-4
CASRVRTNEKLFF
TGTGCCAGCAGGGTGAGGACTAATGAAAAACTGTTTTTT
>NA|TRBV5-6|NA|TRBJ2-7
CASSLTRYEQYF
TGTGCCAGCAGCTTGACTAGATACGAGCAGTACTTC
>NA|TRBV28|NA|TRBJ1-1
CASSIDRDEAFF
TGTGCCAGCAGCATCGACAGAGATGAAGCTTTCTTT
>NA|TRBV2|once|TRBJ1-5
CASSDRGIQPQHF
TGTGCCAGCAGTGATAGGGGGATCCAGCCCCAGCATTTT
>TRBD1|TRBV15|NA|TRBJ1-4
CATSRGDRGGTNEKLFF
TGTGCCACCAGCAGAGGGGACAGGGGAGGAACTAATGAAAAACTGTTTTTT
>TRBD2|TRBV7-6|NA|TRBJ2-5
CASSLGSSGQETQYF
TGTGCCAGCAGCTTAGGTAGTAGCGGGCAAGAGACCCAGTACTTC
>NA|TRBV6-4|NA|TRBJ1-2
CASSDVGPLKLFF
TGTGCCAGCAGTGACGTAGGCCCCCTGAAACTTTTCTTC
>NA|TRBV20-1|NA|TRBJ1-2
CSARRGDGYTF
TGCAGTGCTAGACGCGGGGATGGCTACACCTTC
>NA|TRBV10-3|NA|TRBJ2-5
CAISALLAGLETQYF
TGTGCCATCAGCGCCCTCCTTGCTGGGTTAGAGACCCAGTACTTC
>NA|TRBV30|NA|TRBJ2-5
CAWSDRRFQETQYF
TGTGCCTGGAGTGATAGGCGCTTCCAAGAGACCCAGTACTTC
>NA|TRBV7-3|NA|TRBJ2-2
CASSLSGNTGELFF
TGTGCCAGCAGCTTAAGCGGAAACACCGGGGAGCTGTTTTTT
>NA|TRBV2|NA|TRBJ2-7
CASTPRGRAYEQYF
TGTGCCAGCACTCCCCGCGGTAGGGCCTACGAGCAGTACTTC
>TRBD2|TRBV7-2|NA|TRBJ2-7
CASSLVLAGGPREQYF
TGTGCCAGCAGCTTAGTCCTAGCGGGAGGGCCGCGGGAGCAGTACTTC
>NA|TRBV30|NA|TRBJ2-7
CAWKVTYEQYF
TGTGCCTGGAAAGTCACCTACGAGCAGTACTTC
>NA|TRBV11-2|NA|TRBJ2-5
CASSLRTAGETQYF
TGTGCCAGCAGCCTCCGGACGGCGGGAGAGACCCAGTACTTC
>NA|TRBV6-1|NA|TRBJ1-1
CASSEASGVGAEAFF
TGTGCCAGCAGTGAGGCCTCGGGTGTGGGCGCTGAAGCTTTCTTT
>TRBD2|TRBV19|NA|TRBJ2-3
CASSIEGAGHGDTQYF
TGTGCCAGTAGTATAGAGGGAGCGGGGCACGGAGATACGCAGTATTTT
>NA|TRBV28|NA|TRBJ2-6
CASSLLGPGANVLTF
TGTGCCAGCAGTTTATTGGGCCCTGGGGCCAACGTCCTGACTTTC
>TRBD2|TRBV5-1|NA|TRBJ2-5
CASSGGTSGSETQYF
TGCGCCAGCAGCGGCGGGACTAGCGGGAGTGAGACCCAGTACTTC
>TRBD2|TRBV18|NA|TRBJ2-5
CASSPRGTSGEETQYF
TGTGCCAGCTCACCGAGAGGGACTAGCGGCGAAGAGACCCAGTACTTC
>TRBD1|TRBV12-5|NA|TRBJ1-1
CASAQGQPNTEAFF
TGTGCTAGTGCCCAGGGACAGCCGAACACTGAAGCTTTCTTT
>TRBD2|TRBV7-2|NA|TRBJ2-7
CASSFRGSGRSGTYEQYF
TGTGCCAGCAGCTTTAGGGGTAGCGGGAGGTCTGGAACCTACGAGCAGTACTTC
>TRBD2|TRBV2|once|TRBJ2-1
CASSERGSYNEQFF
TGTGCCAGCTCCGAGCGGGGCTCCTACAATGAGCAGTTCTTC
>NA|TRBV5-5|NA|TRBJ2-2
CASSLTGGELFF
TGTGCCAGCAGCTTGACTGGCGGGGAGCTGTTTTTT
>NA|TRBV30|NA|TRBJ2-5
CAWSVWGPETQYF
TGTGCCTGGAGTGTTTGGGGCCCAGAGACCCAGTACTTC
>NA|TRBV30|NA|TRBJ1-2
CAWSVGGGYTF
TGTGCCTGGAGTGTAGGTGGTGGCTACACCTTC
>TRBD1|TRBV29-1|NA|TRBJ2-7
CSVVRDRTSYEQYF
TGCAGCGTCGTCCGGGACAGGACTTCCTACGAGCAGTACTTC
>TRBD1|TRBV10-3|few|TRBJ1-4
CAISDRTGFGTNEKLFF
TGTGCCATCAGTGACCGGACAGGATTCGGAACTAATGAAAAACTGTTTTTT
>TRBD1|TRBV6-5|NA|TRBJ2-7
CASRRTGGSYEQYF
TGTGCCAGCAGACGGACAGGGGGCTCCTACGAGCAGTACTTC
>NA|TRBV30|NA|TRBJ2-5
CAWSPNHETQYF
TGTGCCTGGAGCCCCAACCACGAGACCCAGTACTTC
>TRBD1|TRBV6-1|NA|TRBJ1-2
CASSVQGARGYTF
TGTGCCAGCAGTGTACAGGGGGCGCGGGGCTACACCTTC
>NA|TRBV11-2|NA|TRBJ2-7
CASSLAHSSRSEQYF
TGTGCCAGCAGCCTCGCCCACAGTTCCCGGAGCGAGCAGTACTTC
>NA|TRBV4-2|few|TRBJ1-1
CASSQDLRDRGAFF
TGTGCCAGCAGCCAAGATCTAAGGGATAGAGGTGCTTTCTTT
>TRBD2|TRBV15|NA|TRBJ2-5
CATSRGTSAKTQYF
TGTGCCACCAGCCGCGGGACTAGCGCTAAGACCCAGTACTTC
>TRBD2|TRBV5-1|few|TRBJ2-7
CASRGTSETYEQYF
TGCGCCAGCAGGGGGACTAGCGAGACCTACGAGCAGTACTTC
>TRBD2|TRBV7-3|NA|TRBJ2-1
CASSSPLAGGLNEQFF
TGTGCCAGCAGCTCGCCACTAGCGGGAGGATTAAATGAGCAGTTCTTC
>NA|TRBV9|NA|TRBJ2-1
CASSGRNNEQFF
TGTGCCAGCAGCGGACGGAACAATGAGCAGTTCTTC
>TRBD2|TRBV7-9|NA|TRBJ2-1
CASSLGGRARNEQFF
TGTGCCAGCAGCTTAGGCGGGAGGGCCAGAAATGAGCAGTTCTTC
>NA|TRBV5-1|NA|TRBJ1-3
CASSLGQPGNTIYF
TGCGCCAGCAGCTTGGGACAGCCAGGAAACACCATATATTTT
>TRBD2|TRBV19|NA|TRBJ2-1
CASSLPGLALNEQFF
TGTGCCAGTAGCCTCCCGGGACTAGCGCTCAATGAGCAGTTCTTC
>NA|TRBV7-2|NA|TRBJ1-5
CASSLTGGYQPQHF
TGTGCCAGCAGCTTAACTGGGGGGTATCAGCCCCAGCATTTT
>NA|TRBV7-7|NA|TRBJ2-6
CASSLAGANVLTF
TGTGCTAGCAGCTTAGCCGGGGCCAACGTCCTGACTTTC
>NA|TRBV7-3|once|TRBJ2-2
CASSPVSGELFF
TGTGCCAGCAGCCCCGTGTCCGGGGAGCTGTTTTTT
>TRBD1|TRBV6-6|NA|TRBJ2-1
CASRYRGGNEQFF
TGTGCCAGCAGGTACAGGGGCGGGAATGAGCAGTTCTTC
>NA|TRBV18|NA|TRBJ1-5
CASSAGAGNQPQHF
TGTGCCAGCTCAGCCGGGGCGGGCAATCAGCCCCAGCATTTT
>TRBD1|TRBV10-2|few|TRBJ1-5
CASSQGALRPQHF
TGCGCCAGCAGTCAGGGGGCCCTTCGGCCCCAGCATTTT
>TRBD2|TRBV30|once|TRBJ2-1
CASTSGGQQFF
TGTGCCTCCACTTCGGGAGGACAGCAGTTCTTC
>NA|TRBV19|NA|TRBJ2-2
CASSSSRTGELFF
TGTGCCAGTAGTTCCTCAAGGACCGGGGAGCTGTTTTTT
>TRBD2|TRBV4-1|NA|TRBJ2-7
CASSQDHQLAGGEQYF
TGCGCCAGCAGCCAAGATCACCAACTAGCGGGAGGTGAGCAGTACTTC
>NA|TRBV5-4|NA|TRBJ1-1
CASSMGGQLSMNTEAFF
TGTGCCAGCAGCATGGGGGGACAACTCTCTATGAACACTGAAGCTTTCTTT
>TRBD1|TRBV10-2|NA|TRBJ2-3
CASKTGGWRDTQYF
TGCGCCAGCAAGACAGGGGGCTGGAGAGATACGCAGTATTTT
>NA|TRBV5-1|few|TRBJ2-7
CASSSDIGGYEQYF
TGCGCCAGCAGCTCCGACATTGGAGGCTACGAGCAGTACTTC
>NA|TRBV9|NA|TRBJ1-1
CASSPSGDTEAFF
TGTGCCAGCAGCCCAAGCGGGGACACTGAAGCTTTCTTT